A single sample is the source of the 10 T cell receptor beta chains below, sequenced in a study of T cell responses to AZD1222 COVID-19 vaccine. The protocol was immunoSEQ multiplex PCR, while the TCRdb copy is restricted to in-frame clones and leaves out a portion. This table has 100,000 to 150,000 clones, about 89% appearing once. Sequenced here: peripheral blood, sampled on day 0 of AZD1222 vaccination. These receptors were obtained from an adult in good health.

This clone was detected only once. CDR3 region: CATSRGQSTDTQYF. CDR3 nucleotides: TGTGCCACCAGCAGAGGTCAGTCCACAGATACGCAGTATTTT. The V and J genes are TRBV15 and TRBJ2-3; no clear D. V lost 1 base and J lost 2, with 7 bases in between. Germline CDR1 reads LNHNV; CDR2 reads YYDKDF (reference sequence). The length of the CDR3 is 14 residues.

The chain employs TRBV7-2 and TRBJ1-6; perhaps TRBD1 as D (5 bases). The CDR3 totals 15 residues. Trimming left V 2 bases short and J 7 bases short, with 12 bases between. CDR1 and CDR2 (germline): SGHTA, FQGNSA. The CDR3: CASSLSRDPNSPLHF. Here the CDR3 DNA reads TGTGCCAGCAGCTTATCCCGGGACCCCAATTCACCCCTCCACTTT.

The chain employs TRBV6-5 and TRBJ1-2; D possibly corresponds to TRBD1 (6 bases). The V gene lost 6 bases and the J gene lost 4 bases, with 15 bases spanning the gap. The CDR3 has 14 residues. Germline loops: CDR1 MNHEY, CDR2 SVGAGI. CDR3 residues: CASSPSTGSYGYTF. CDR3 nucleotide sequence: TGTGCCAGCAGCCCCTCGACAGGCAGCTATGGCTACACCTTC.

This chain links TRBV21-1 with TRBJ2-7; the table's D call TRBD2 went unverified against the DNA. TRBV21-1 is tagged as a pseudogene. The CDR3 sequence is 12 residues long. The DNA for the CDR3 is TGTGCCAGCAGCAACTATAGTTACGAGCAGTACTTC. It translates to CASSNYSYEQYF.

The chain combines TRBV30 with TRBJ1-4; no reliable D call. V dropped 0 bases and J dropped 8 bases, with 13 bases sitting between them. Germline values: CDR1 GTSNPN, CDR2 SVGIG (reference sequence). The CDR3 runs 14 residues. CDR3 in DNA: TGTGCCTGGAGTGTCAAGGCCGGCGGAGAAAAACTGTTTTTT. This sequence encodes CAWSVKAGGEKLFF.

The chain has TRBV10-3 and TRBJ2-5; D gene unclear. Trimming removed 6 bases from V and 0 bases from J, with 8 bases in between. The germline gives CDR1 ENHRY, CDR2 SYGVKD. The CDR3 is 13 residues long. For the CDR3, the DNA is TGTGCCATCAGCCCCCACAACCAAGAGACCCAGTACTTC. Translation: CAISPHNQETQYF.

The chain is built from TRBV30 and TRBJ1-6, with a tentative D call TRBD1 (5 bases). CDR1 and CDR2 from the germline V gene are GTSNPN and SVGIG (reference sequence). The germline V and J ends were trimmed by 7 bases and 10 bases, with 14 bases remaining between them. This CDR3 spans 12 amino acids. CDR3 nucleotide sequence: TGTGCCTCCCAAACAGGAAAGTCACCCCTCCACTTT. This encodes CASQTGKSPLHF. Drawing the rest from reference TRBV30 and TRBJ1-6, the complete variable domain is SQTIHQWPATLVQPVGSPLSLECTVEGTSNPNLYWYRQAAGRGLQLLFYSVGIGQISSEVPQNLSASRPQDRQFILSSKKLLLSDSGFYLCASQTGKSPLHFGNGTRLTVT.

The V gene is TRBV5-6, the J gene TRBJ1-2; 8 nucleotides line up with TRBD1. The germline gives CDR1 SGHDT, CDR2 YYEEEE. V was clipped by 5 bases and J by 6 bases; unmatched bases: 9. This CDR3 region has 14 residues. CDR3 coding DNA: TGTGCCAGCAGATTCGCCCCGACAGGGGATGGCTACACCTTC. Translated, it gives CASRFAPTGDGYTF.

This clone was detected only once. V and J are TRBV9 and TRBJ2-2, with D unclear. Between the trimmed V and J ends, which lost 6 bases and 2 bases, there was a span of 11 bases. The CDR3 has 14 residues. Germline-derived CDR1 and CDR2 are SGDLS and YYNGEE. The CDR3 here is CASKARTNTGELFF. Written as DNA, the CDR3 is TGTGCCAGCAAGGCGAGAACCAACACCGGGGAGCTGTTTTTT.

V and J are TRBV4-2 and TRBJ1-3; D gene unclear. The length of the CDR3 is 14 residues. The V gene's germline CDR1 is LGHNA and CDR2 YNFKEQ. V lost 8 bases and J 0 bases, leaving 11 bases between the germline ends. The CDR3 DNA is TGTGCCAGCGCGGACGAAGTCTCTGGAAACACCATATATTTT. Protein: CASADEVSGNTIYF.